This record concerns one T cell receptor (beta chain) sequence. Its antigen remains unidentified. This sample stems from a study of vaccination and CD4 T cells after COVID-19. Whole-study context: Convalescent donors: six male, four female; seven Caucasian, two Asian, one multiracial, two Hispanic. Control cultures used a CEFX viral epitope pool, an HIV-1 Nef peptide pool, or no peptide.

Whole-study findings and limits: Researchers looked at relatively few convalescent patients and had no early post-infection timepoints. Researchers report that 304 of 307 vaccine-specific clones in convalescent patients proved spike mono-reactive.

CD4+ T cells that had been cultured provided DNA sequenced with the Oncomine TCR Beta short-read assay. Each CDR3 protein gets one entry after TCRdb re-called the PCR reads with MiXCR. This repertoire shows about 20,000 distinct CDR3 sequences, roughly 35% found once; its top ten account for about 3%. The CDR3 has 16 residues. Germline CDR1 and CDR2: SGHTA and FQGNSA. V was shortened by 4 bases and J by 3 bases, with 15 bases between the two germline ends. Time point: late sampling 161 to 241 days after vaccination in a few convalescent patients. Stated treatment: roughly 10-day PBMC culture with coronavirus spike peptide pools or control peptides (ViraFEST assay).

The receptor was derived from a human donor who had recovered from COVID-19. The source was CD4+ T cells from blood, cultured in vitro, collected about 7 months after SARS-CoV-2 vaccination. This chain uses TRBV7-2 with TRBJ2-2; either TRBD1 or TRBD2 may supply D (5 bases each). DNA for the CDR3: TGTGCCAGCAGCTGGGCAGGGAGTAGGGACACCGGGGAGCTGTTTTTT. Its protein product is CASSWAGSRDTGELFF.